One and the same sample provided the 9 T cell receptor beta chains below, sequenced in a study of post-analysis software for immune sequencing data. These receptors lack a known antigen. Study-level points and caveats: Patients showed TRBV5-6, TRBV5-1 and TRBV20-1 among about five TRBV segments more frequent than in controls.

Unique molecular identifiers were built into the TCR beta cDNA libraries. TCRdb re-derived calls from the PCR reads in MiXCR, one entry per CDR3 protein. The table records about 400,000 distinct CDR3 sequences, roughly 30% of them present only once. Sequences were obtained from blood. The origin of the receptors is a girl aged 5-17 years with multiple sclerosis.

The chain recombines TRBV3-1 with TRBJ2-3, with D perhaps TRBD2 (6 bases). This CDR3 comprises 16 residues. The germline CDR1 and CDR2 sequences are LGHDT and YNNKEL (reference sequence). Trimming removed 4 bases from V and 2 bases from J, with 16 bases in between. In DNA, the CDR3 is TGTGCCAGCAGCCTTGAGGGGCTAGCGCTCACAGATACGCAGTATTTT. This codes for CASSLEGLALTDTQYF.

This chain links TRBV20-1 with TRBJ2-3, with TRBD2 matching over 14 bases. The CDR3 has 18 residues. With 1 base clipped from V and 3 bases from J, the junction kept 9 bases outside the gene matches. Germline CDR1 reads DFQATT; CDR2 reads SNEGSKA (reference sequence). CDR3 DNA: TGCAGTGCTAGAGGGAGGTCAGGACTAGCGGGGGGTACAGATACGCAGTATTTT. Its translation: CSARGRSGLAGGTDTQYF.

The chain has TRBV11-2 and TRBJ1-5; a possible D gene is TRBD1 (6 bases). CDR1 and CDR2 from the germline V gene are SGHAT and FQNNGV. V shed 1 base and J shed 4 bases, with 11 bases lying between them. The CDR3 has 15 amino acids. CDR3 coding DNA: TGTGCCAGCAGCTTAGGCGGGACACCAAATCAGCCCCAGCATTTT. This gives the protein CASSLGGTPNQPQHF.

The J gene is TRBJ2-3, the V gene TRBV20-1; no reliable D call. V gave up 6 bases and J gave up 0 bases, with 10 bases separating them. The CDR3 runs 13 residues. Germline V gene data show CDR1 as DFQATT and CDR2 as SNEGSKA (reference sequence). The CDR3: CSASTQSTDTQYF. The CDR3 region has the DNA TGCAGTGCCTCCACCCAAAGCACAGATACGCAGTATTTT.

This clonotype was observed many times. V is TRBV25-1 and J is TRBJ2-5, with D hard to call. V lost 1 base and J 2 bases, leaving 8 bases between the germline ends. Germline CDR1 MGHDK, CDR2 SYGVNS. The CDR3 loop spans 14 amino acids. CDR3 protein: CASSEWASQETQYF. CDR3 coding DNA: TGTGCCAGCAGTGAATGGGCCAGTCAAGAGACCCAGTACTTC.

The chain joins TRBV12-3 or TRBV12-4 to TRBJ2-5; TRBD1 matches 11 bases. The J call may be faulty, since TRBJ2-7 better matches the DNA end. CDR3 length equals 13 residues. This CDR3 reads CASLGQGAYEQYF. CDR3 sequence (DNA): TGTGCCAGCCTTGGACAGGGGGCGTACGAGCAGTACTTC.

The rearrangement joins TRBV12-3 or TRBV12-4 to TRBJ1-1; no clear D gene. The CDR3 is 14 residues long. Trimming shortened V by 4 bases and J by 1 base, and 10 bases separated the two germline ends. CDR3 protein: CASSYSVTNTEAFF. The DNA for the CDR3 is TGTGCCAGCAGTTACTCAGTGACGAACACTGAAGCTTTCTTT.

This clonotype was seen a handful of times. This chain joins TRBV10-3 and TRBJ1-1; 8 bases fit TRBD1. With 0 bases clipped from V and 1 base from J, the junction kept 10 bases outside the gene matches. Germline lookup yields CDR1 ENHRY and CDR2 SYGVKD. The CDR3 totals 18 residues. This chain's CDR3 is CAISESTYRGAANTEAFF. The DNA for the CDR3 is TGTGCCATCAGTGAGTCGACCTACAGGGGGGCGGCGAACACTGAAGCTTTCTTT.

V is TRBV3-1 and J is TRBJ2-5, with D uncertain. The DNA end is a closer match to TRBJ2-7, so the J assignment may be wrong. The CDR3 contains 12 residues. CDR1 and CDR2 (germline): LGHDT, YNNKEL (reference sequence). The CDR3 coding sequence is TGTGCCAGCAGCCAAGAAATTCACGAGCAGTACTTC. Its protein is CASSQEIHEQYF.